These 8 T cell receptor beta chains were sequenced from one sample in a study of blood T cell repertoires in COVID-19. Using immunoSEQ multiplex PCR, the repertoire was profiled, and TCRdb retains in-frame clones only, with some absent. The sample yields roughly 95,000 clones, roughly four fifths seen once. Sequencing was performed on peripheral blood. The origin of the receptors is a human donor in a cohort sampled during active COVID-19.

This sequence joins TRBV28 and TRBJ2-3, with 11 bases fitting TRBD2. This CDR3 has 17 residues. Germline V gene lookup returns CDR1 MDHEN and CDR2 SYDVKM. Trimming at V came to 10 bases and at J to 4 bases, leaving 16 bases not matched to a gene. The CDR3 protein is CATSNIRLAGSSDTQYF. The CDR3 DNA reads TGTGCCACCTCAAACATCCGACTAGCGGGATCGTCAGATACGCAGTATTTT.

This clone was seen just once. This chain uses TRBV7-9 with TRBJ1-2, with 7 bases matching TRBD1. Unmatched junction bases numbered 12, after V lost 5 bases and J lost 6 bases. The germline gives CDR1 SEHNR, CDR2 FQNEAQ (reference sequence). The CDR3 sequence is 15 residues long. The CDR3 protein is CASSDRDSFSDGYTF. CDR3 nucleotides: TGTGCCAGCAGCGACCGGGACAGCTTTTCCGATGGCTACACCTTC.

This chain joins TRBV28 and TRBJ1-4; TRBD1 aligns across 7 bases. Unmatched junction bases numbered 7, after V lost 7 bases and J lost 5 bases. Germline values: CDR1 MDHEN, CDR2 SYDVKM. CDR3 size: 14 residues. CDR3 nucleotides: TGTGCCAGCAACTCCAGGGGGATGAATGAAAAACTGTTTTTT. This translates into CASNSRGMNEKLFF. Drawing the rest from reference TRBV28 and TRBJ1-4, the complete variable domain is DVKVTQSSRYLVKRTGEKVFLECVQDMDHENMFWYRQDPGLGLRLIYFSYDVKMKEKGDIPEGYSVSREKKERFSLILESASTNQTSMYLCASNSRGMNEKLFFGSGTQLSVL.

This clone has just one count. In DNA form, the CDR3 reads TGTGCCAGCTCACCATCGGCGCCAGGGGCCCCTTCTAGCACAGATACGCAGTATTTT. Translation gives CASSPSAPGAPSSTDTQYF. The chain carries TRBV18 and TRBJ2-3, with TRBD1 as a possible D gene (6 bases). Germline CDR1 and CDR2: KGHSH and LQKENI. There are 19 residues in the CDR3. The ends were cut back, 2 bases at V and 0 bases at J, with 21 bases in the middle. The complete variable domain, with remaining parts taken from reference TRBV18 and TRBJ2-3, reads NAGVMQNPRHLVRRRGQEARLRCSPMKGHSHVYWYRQLPEEGLKFMVYLQKENIIDESGMPKERFSAEFPKEGPSILRIQQVVRGDSAAYFCASSPSAPGAPSSTDTQYFGPGTRLTVL.

This chain connects TRBV7-9 to TRBJ1-4; maybe TRBD1 (5 bases). Germline assignment: CDR1 SEHNR and CDR2 FQNEAQ (reference sequence). CDR3 length: 14 residues. V gave up 4 bases and J gave up 5 bases, with 11 bases separating them. The CDR3 reads CASSYRGLNEKLFF. CDR3 nucleotide sequence: TGTGCCAGCAGCTACCGGGGGTTAAATGAAAAACTGTTTTTT.

This clone was detected once. The chain employs TRBV9 and TRBJ1-2, with D hard to call. Germline loops: CDR1 SGDLS, CDR2 YYNGEE. This CDR3 is built from 11 residues. Trimming took 5 bases from V and 4 from J, leaving 6 bases between them. The CDR3 DNA is TGTGCCAGCAGTGGCTCCTATGGCTACACCTTC. It encodes CASSGSYGYTF.

This clone was found once. Here the CDR3 reads CASRTGLSYGYTF. Written as DNA, the CDR3 is TGTGCCAGCAGAACAGGGTTGAGCTATGGCTACACCTTC. This chain uses TRBV6-5 with TRBJ1-2; the D gene is possibly TRBD1 (6 bases). The CDR3 covers 13 residues. The V end lost 6 bases, the J end lost 4 bases, and 12 bases lay between the germline ends. Looked up from germline, CDR1 is MNHEY and CDR2 is SVGAGI.

The chain employs TRBV7-2 and TRBJ1-1; maybe TRBD1 (6 bases). CDR1 is SGHTA and CDR2 is FQGNSA in the germline V gene. This CDR3 has 18 amino acids. Trimming pared 5 bases from V and 4 bases from J, leaving 26 bases between. DNA of the CDR3: TGTGCCAGCAGCCCAAGGTTTCTCAGGGGCAAAGAGGGCACTGAAGCTTTCTTT. This sequence encodes CASSPRFLRGKEGTEAFF.